Given below is one T cell receptor beta chain in context. There is no known antigen for this receptor. No base-level quality is on record; no much larger clone is a single base apart. The sample belongs to a study of radiotherapy plus CTLA-4 blockade in lung cancer (dated by TCRdb to 2016 to 2019). A note on the overall study: Among enrolled patients, under 20% had an objective response and roughly 30% reached disease control. The investigation overall reported the following: The strongest predictors of response, as reported, were early dynamic changes in blood T cell clones along with a rise in serum interferon-beta after radiation. After treatment with radiotherapy and ipilimumab, TCR clones that originated in tumors expanded in peripheral blood.

Relative to germline, V is missing 8 bases and J is missing 1 base, with 0 bases of the junction outside any gene match. CDR1 and CDR2 were assigned from the germline V gene as ENHRY and SYGVKD. The CDR3 sequence holds 12 residues, the cysteine and phenylalanine included. Kept here is only the CDR3 DNA, which spans 36 bases and is read in frame from base 1. The study tested focal radiation therapy combined with CTLA-4 blockade (ipilimumab) in patients with chemo-refractory metastatic non-small-cell lung cancer. Libraries came from the immunoSEQ multiplex PCR assay. TCRdb obtained this table from immuneACCESS and retained in-frame rearrangements with V and J assigned. These tables miss some clones; where compared with another copy, unresolved V genes account for less than half of the shortfall, and the remainder is unexplained. In all, the sample holds over 85,000 clones, and around nine tenths of those were seen once. Roughly 4.9% of the sample is in the top ten clones.

The chain uses TRBV10-3 and TRBJ2-7, and 9 junction bases match TRBD1. The receptor was derived from a human donor with non-small cell lung cancer that progressed on radiotherapy plus ipilimumab. The material was peripheral blood, obtained from a patient treated with radiotherapy plus ipilimumab. The DNA is as follows: TGTGCCATCGGACAGGGGTCCTACGAGCAGTACTTC. This yields the protein CAIGQGSYEQYF.